This T cell receptor (beta chain) was sequenced for a study of T-cell reconstitution after alpha-beta-depleted transplantation in children. V gave up 1 base and J gave up 4 bases; unmatched junction bases: 20. CDR1 is DFQATT, CDR2 SNEGSKA, per germline (reference sequence). The CDR3 length is 20 residues. Unique molecular identifiers tagged the TCRbeta library. Via MiXCR, TCRdb re-called the PCR reads, giving one row per CDR3 protein. The sample shows about 200,000 distinct CDR3 sequences, approximately 8.4% of them seen only once. At least ten counts were recorded for this clonotype. Its specificity is unknown. Whole-study results and caveats: At one year after transplant, newly produced T cells mostly accounted for T-cell counts and diversity. Reportedly, only several hundred clones from non-depleted graft cells drove alpha-beta T-cell counts at about two months.

This receptor was identified in a male patient aged 2-15 years who had a stem cell transplant for acute myeloid leukemia, so the T cells may come from the graft donor. Sequencing used PBMCs, mostly from graft donor cells, obtained 360 days after TCRalphabeta/CD19-depleted stem cell transplant. The chain carries TRBV20-1 and TRBJ2-1, with 9 bases lining up with TRBD2. Here the CDR3 DNA reads TGCAGTGCTAGAGGGGGGTTCGGGAGTACTAGCGGGCGAGGGTACAATGAGCAGTTCTTC. It yields the protein CSARGGFGSTSGRGYNEQFF.